Below are 9 T cell receptor beta chains sequenced from a single sample in a study of CD8 T cells in ankylosing spondylitis (dated by TCRdb to 2015 to 2018). The library was produced with 5' RACE. The run used an Illumina HiSeq 2500. Using fastp at Q25 and MiXCR, TCRdb reprocessed the public reads and kept productive beta chains. For every CDR3 protein sequence, its rows merge into one entry that carries the most common genes and DNA. The sample table shows 150,000 to 200,000 distinct CDR3 sequences, and 10% to 15% are seen once. 8% to 13% of the sample is held by the ten biggest clonotypes. Sequencing was performed on blood, either unsorted or a sorted T cell fraction (not recorded which). The receptors come from a female donor with ankylosing spondylitis or in good health (not recorded which).

This clonotype was seen at least ten times. The chain links TRBV5-1 to TRBJ1-1, with D unclear. Trimming took off 1 base at V and 4 bases at J, with 8 bases between the two ends. CDR3 length: 13 amino acids. The germline CDR1 and CDR2 sequences are SGHRS and YFSETQ. CDR3 in DNA: TGCGCCAGCAGCTTGTGGGGATCCACTGAAGCTTTCTTT. It translates to CASSLWGSTEAFF.

This clonotype occurred many times. The rearrangement links TRBV12-3 or TRBV12-4 to TRBJ2-3; D ambiguous. The germline V and J ends were trimmed by 7 bases and 1 base, with 6 bases remaining between them. This CDR3 spans 12 amino acids. CDR3 residues: CASTVGTDTQYF. The CDR3 DNA follows: TGTGCCAGCACCGTTGGCACAGATACGCAGTATTTT.

In this sample, this clonotype turned up many times. This chain joins TRBV12-3 or TRBV12-4 and TRBJ2-1; the D gene is possibly TRBD2 (7 bases). V was pared by 7 bases and J by 7 bases, with 20 bases between. The CDR3 covers 15 residues. This CDR3 reads CASTLRGGSGNEQFF. The CDR3, as DNA: TGTGCCAGCACCTTAAGGGGGGGATCGGGGAATGAGCAGTTCTTC.

This clonotype was seen more than once but under ten times. The chain uses TRBV9 and TRBJ1-1, with D uncertain. Per the germline V gene, CDR1 is SGDLS and CDR2 is YYNGEE. CDR3 length: 12 amino acids. Deletions cut 4 bases from V and 2 bases from J, with 6 bases between. CDR3 DNA sequence: TGTGCCAGCAGCAACCTAAACACTGAAGCTTTCTTT. Amino acid sequence: CASSNLNTEAFF. The whole variable domain, remainder taken from reference TRBV9 and TRBJ1-1, is DSGVTQTPKHLITATGQRVTLRCSPRSGDLSVYWYQQSLDQGLQFLIQYYNGEERAKGNILERFSAQQFPDLHSELNLSSLELGDSALYFCASSNLNTEAFFGQGTRLTVV.

The V and J genes are TRBV5-1 and TRBJ2-5, with TRBD2 as a possible D gene (5 bases). Germline V gene data show CDR1 as SGHRS and CDR2 as YFSETQ. CDR3 length: 15 residues. Trimming left V 6 bases short and J 4 bases short, with 19 bases between. CDR3 coding DNA: TGCGCCAGCAAGATTGGACGGGGAAGTGGAGAGACCCAGTACTTC. It encodes CASKIGRGSGETQYF.

This clonotype came up many times. The junction departs from germline at one end; a sequencing error may be responsible. This chain uses TRBV24-1 with TRBJ2-5; 7 positions agree with TRBD1. CDR3 size: 16 residues. Germline values: CDR1 KGHDR, CDR2 SFDVKD. The CDR3 nucleotides are TGTGCCACCAGTGATCCGGACAGGAATAGCCAAAAGACCCAGTACTTC. It encodes CATSDPDRNSQKTQYF.

The sample holds many counts of this clonotype. The chain links TRBV7-6 to TRBJ2-7; 7 nucleotides agree with TRBD1. This CDR3 is 15 amino acids long. Germline CDR1 reads SGHVS; CDR2 reads FNYEAQ. J was trimmed by 1 base and V by 5 bases; bases with no gene match: 8. The CDR3 is CASSQFRDRSYEQYF. For the CDR3, the DNA is TGTGCCAGCAGCCAATTCCGGGACAGATCCTACGAGCAGTACTTC. Filled out from reference TRBV7-6 and TRBJ2-7, the complete variable domain reads GAGVSQSPRYKVTKRGQDVALRCDPISGHVSLYWYRQALGQGPEFLTYFNYEAQQDKSGLPNDRFSAERPEGSISTLTIQRTEQRDSAMYRCASSQFRDRSYEQYFGPGTRLTVT.

There are many counts of this clonotype. The chain recombines TRBV28 with TRBJ2-1, with TRBD2 matching 7 bases. Germline values: CDR1 MDHEN, CDR2 SYDVKM. The CDR3 has 19 residues. The trim removed 4 bases at V and 5 bases at J, leaving 20 bases unmatched. The CDR3 DNA follows: TGTGCCAGCAGTTCTTTAAGGGGTCCTGGCGGGAGAAAGCACAATGAGCAGTTCTTC. Its protein is CASSSLRGPGGRKHNEQFF.

This clonotype was observed at least ten times. The genes are TRBV9 and TRBJ1-6, with D perhaps matching TRBD1 (6 bases). The CDR3 is 13 amino acids. V lost 3 bases and J 14 bases, leaving 15 bases between the germline ends. In germline, CDR1 is SGDLS, CDR2 YYNGEE. The CDR3 DNA is TGTGCCAGCAGCGGAGGACAGATCCTAACCCTCCACTTT. Protein product: CASSGGQILTLHF.